This is a list of T cell receptor beta chains from one sample in a study of blood T cell repertoires in COVID-19. The repertoire was sequenced with immunoSEQ multiplex PCR; TCRdb's copy has only in-frame clones and lacks some. The sample holds 210,000 or so clones, about nine tenths seen once. Sequenced sample: peripheral blood. The source is a woman in her sixties with acute or convalescent COVID-19. The CDR3 runs from the conserved cysteine through the conserved F or W. The D gene is left open where the match is weak. The size field is filled for only some rows; it gives once, few, many or a size class.

v_call,j_call,clone_size,d_call,cdr3_nt,cdr3_aa
TRBV6-2/TRBV6-3,TRBJ2-7,-,-,TGTGCCAGCAGCCAACATGCAAACCTGTTGTCCTACGAGCAGTACTTC,CASSQHANLLSYEQYF
TRBV9,TRBJ1-2,once,-,TGTGCCAGCAGCGTAGTCGGGGTTAACTATGGCTACACCTTC,CASSVVGVNYGYTF
TRBV4-2,TRBJ2-1,-,TRBD2,TGTGCCAGCAGCCAAGGGTCTCGGGGACTAGCGGGATTGTACCGCTCCTACAATGAGCAGTTCTTC,CASSQGSRGLAGLYRSYNEQFF
TRBV12-5,TRBJ2-7,few,TRBD1,TGTGCTAGTGGTTTAGACAGGGTTCCTAACGAGCAGTACTTC,CASGLDRVPNEQYF
TRBV6-5,TRBJ1-1,-,-,TGTGCCAGCAGTTTGGCAGGTCCGAACACTGAAGCTTTCTTT,CASSLAGPNTEAFF
TRBV29-1,TRBJ2-7,-,TRBD1,TGCAGCGTTGAAGCCCCGTTGGGACAGGGACGGGACGAGCAGTACTTC,CSVEAPLGQGRDEQYF
TRBV6-1,TRBJ2-5,-,-,TGTGCCAGCAGTGAAGTCAGGGGACAAGAGACCCAGTACTTC,CASSEVRGQETQYF
TRBV3-1/TRBV3-2,TRBJ2-5,-,-,TGTGCCAGCAGCCCCGGGGTGACCCAGTACTTC,CASSPGVTQYF
TRBV18,TRBJ2-3,-,-,TGTGCCAGCTCACCAAGCGGGAGCACAGATACGCAGTATTTT,CASSPSGSTDTQYF
TRBV29-1,TRBJ2-5,-,-,TGCAGCGTTGTGGTGGGAGAAGAGACCCAGTACTTC,CSVVVGEETQYF
TRBV28,TRBJ1-5,-,TRBD1,TGTGCCAGCAGGGCGGGACAGGGGGGTCAGCCCCAGCATTTT,CASRAGQGGQPQHF
TRBV7-8,TRBJ2-3,-,-,TGTGCCAGCGCCTCGGGCACAGATACGCAGTATTTT,CASASGTDTQYF
TRBV9,TRBJ2-1,-,-,TGTGCCAGCAGCGCCCCATCGCTAGAGCAGTTCTTC,CASSAPSLEQFF
TRBV3-1/TRBV3-2,TRBJ2-2,-,TRBD1,TGTGCCAGCAGCCACAGGACAGGGAACACCGGGGAGCTGTTTTTT,CASSHRTGNTGELFF
TRBV6-2/TRBV6-3,TRBJ2-1,-,TRBD2,TGTGCCAGCAGCTACTCCGGGACTAGCGGGATAAGGAATGAGCAGTTCTTC,CASSYSGTSGIRNEQFF
TRBV5-6,TRBJ2-5,-,TRBD1,TGTGCCAGCAGCTTGAGAGGGGGCGTAAAGACCCAGTACTTC,CASSLRGGVKTQYF
TRBV28,TRBJ2-2,once,-,TGTGCCAGCAGCCCCCCGACAGGAAACACCGGGGAGCTGTTTTTT,CASSPPTGNTGELFF
TRBV7-2,TRBJ2-2,-,TRBD2,TGTGCCAGCAGCTTAAGTTCAACTAGCGGGGGGACCACCGGGGAGCTGTTTTTT,CASSLSSTSGGTTGELFF
TRBV7-9,TRBJ2-7,-,-,TGTGCCAGCAGCCCAGGACAGCTCTACGAGCAGTACTTC,CASSPGQLYEQYF
TRBV11-3,TRBJ1-1,-,-,TGTGCCAGCAGCCGCGGGAGCATGAACACTGAAGCTTTCTTT,CASSRGSMNTEAFF
TRBV6-4,TRBJ2-3,-,TRBD2,TGTGCCAGCTGGGGACTATCGATAAGCACAGATACGCAGTATTTT,CASWGLSISTDTQYF
TRBV19,TRBJ2-7,-,-,TGTGCCAGTAGTATTAGGGGACTGAGGGAGCAGTACTTC,CASSIRGLREQYF
TRBV4-1,TRBJ1-5,-,-,TGCGCCAGCAGCCAAGGCTCCGGAAGGCTGGGACTTAGGGCCAATCAGCCCCAGCATTTT,CASSQGSGRLGLRANQPQHF
TRBV6-5,TRBJ1-5,-,-,TGTGCCAGCAGCCGAGACAGGTCTGGCAATCAGCCCCAGCATTTT,CASSRDRSGNQPQHF
TRBV11-2,TRBJ2-2,-,TRBD1,TGTGCCAGCAGCTCTCCCAGGGGACAGGGGTGGACCGGGGAGCTGTTTTTT,CASSSPRGQGWTGELFF
TRBV28,TRBJ1-1,-,-,TGTGCCAGCAGTTCCCTGACAGTCGGGAACACTGAAGCTTTCTTT,CASSSLTVGNTEAFF
TRBV19,TRBJ2-7,-,TRBD2,TGTGCCAGTAGTCCTTACGCGGGGGGGCACGAGCAGTACTTT,CASSPYAGGHEQYF
TRBV7-3,TRBJ1-1,once,-,TGTGCCAGCAGCTTAAATGCCGGTGAGAACACTGAAGCTTTCTTT,CASSLNAGENTEAFF
TRBV3-1/TRBV3-2,TRBJ2-1,-,-,TGTGCCAGCAGCAATCTAAAGGGCCAGCGGAGGGGCAATGAGCAGTTCTTC,CASSNLKGQRRGNEQFF
TRBV19,TRBJ2-7,-,-,TGTGCCAGTTTGGGCACAGACCGCTTCTACGAGCAGTACTTC,CASLGTDRFYEQYF
TRBV7-2,TRBJ1-1,-,-,TGTGCCAGCAGCATTGACGGGGCGGGGGAAGCTTTCTTT,CASSIDGAGEAFF
TRBV18,TRBJ1-2,-,-,TGTGCCAGCTCACCACCGGCGGGGCCCCTCTATGGCTACACCTTC,CASSPPAGPLYGYTF
TRBV4-3,TRBJ1-2,-,-,TGCGCCAGCAGCCAAGAATACGGGAACTATGGCTACACCTTC,CASSQEYGNYGYTF
TRBV11-3,TRBJ2-1,-,-,TGTGCCAGCAGCTCTTTGGGACAAGGCTACAATGAGCAGTTCTTC,CASSSLGQGYNEQFF
TRBV3-1/TRBV3-2,TRBJ1-3,-,-,TGTGCCAGCAGCCAAGTCGGGAACTCTGGAAACACCATATATTTT,CASSQVGNSGNTIYF
TRBV19,TRBJ1-4,-,-,TGTGCCAGTAGTATAGGCGTCGAGCTAACTAATGAAAAACTGTTTTTT,CASSIGVELTNEKLFF
TRBV21-1,TRBJ1-2,-,-,TGTGCCAGCAGCAAACCCGGGGTCCCGCGGGGCTACACCTTC,CASSKPGVPRGYTF
TRBV6-2/TRBV6-3,TRBJ2-1,-,TRBD1,TGTGCCAGCAGTTACGAAACAGGGGGTACCGTAGCGCAGTTCTTC,CASSYETGGTVAQFF
TRBV10-2,TRBJ2-2,-,-,TGCGCCAGCAGTGAGTCCGGACAAATGAACACCGGGGAGCTGTTTTTT,CASSESGQMNTGELFF
TRBV7-2,TRBJ2-6,once,-,TGTGCCAGCAGCATAACAGGGCGCCCTGGGGCCAACGTCCTGACTTTC,CASSITGRPGANVLTF
TRBV5-1,TRBJ2-1,-,TRBD2,TGCGCCAGCAGCTTTGACGCGGGAGCCTACAATGAGCAGTTCTTC,CASSFDAGAYNEQFF
TRBV3-1/TRBV3-2,TRBJ1-1,-,-,TGTGCCAGCAGCCAAGGTTTCTCTCCGAACACTGAAGCTTTCTTT,CASSQGFSPNTEAFF